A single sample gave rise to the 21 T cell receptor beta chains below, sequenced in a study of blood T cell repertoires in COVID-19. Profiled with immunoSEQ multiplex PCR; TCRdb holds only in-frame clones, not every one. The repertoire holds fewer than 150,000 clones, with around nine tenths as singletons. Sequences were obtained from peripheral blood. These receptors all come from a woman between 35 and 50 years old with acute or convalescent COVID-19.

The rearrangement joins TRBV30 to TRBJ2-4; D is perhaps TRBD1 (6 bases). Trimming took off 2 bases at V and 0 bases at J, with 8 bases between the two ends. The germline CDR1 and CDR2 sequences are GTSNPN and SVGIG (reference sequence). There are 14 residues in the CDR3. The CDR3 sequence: CAWSNRVAKNIQYF. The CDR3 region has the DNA TGTGCCTGGAGTAACAGGGTAGCCAAAAACATTCAGTACTTC.

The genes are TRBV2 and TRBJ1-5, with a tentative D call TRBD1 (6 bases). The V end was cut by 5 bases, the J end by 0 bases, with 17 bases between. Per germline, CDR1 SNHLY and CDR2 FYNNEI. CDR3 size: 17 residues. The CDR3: CASSPQGSHSSNQPQHF. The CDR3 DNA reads TGTGCCAGCAGTCCCCAGGGGTCCCATTCTAGCAATCAGCCCCAGCATTTT.

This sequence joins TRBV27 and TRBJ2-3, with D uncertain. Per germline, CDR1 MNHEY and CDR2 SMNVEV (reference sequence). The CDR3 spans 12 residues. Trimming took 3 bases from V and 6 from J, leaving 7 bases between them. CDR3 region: CASSFRPDTQYF. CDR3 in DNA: TGTGCCAGCAGTTTCAGGCCCGATACGCAGTATTTT.

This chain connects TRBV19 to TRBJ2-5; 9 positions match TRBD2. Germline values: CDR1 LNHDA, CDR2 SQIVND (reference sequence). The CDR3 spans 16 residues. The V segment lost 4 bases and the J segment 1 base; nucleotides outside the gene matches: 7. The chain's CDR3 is CASSSPSRGGQETQYF. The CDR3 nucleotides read TGTGCCAGTAGTAGCCCGTCGCGGGGGGGCCAAGAGACCCAGTACTTC.

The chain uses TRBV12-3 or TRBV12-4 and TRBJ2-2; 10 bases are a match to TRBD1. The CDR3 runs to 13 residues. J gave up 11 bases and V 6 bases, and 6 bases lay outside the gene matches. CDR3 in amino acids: CASRLGQGKELFF. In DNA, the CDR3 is TGTGCCAGCAGACTGGGACAGGGGAAAGAGCTGTTTTTT.

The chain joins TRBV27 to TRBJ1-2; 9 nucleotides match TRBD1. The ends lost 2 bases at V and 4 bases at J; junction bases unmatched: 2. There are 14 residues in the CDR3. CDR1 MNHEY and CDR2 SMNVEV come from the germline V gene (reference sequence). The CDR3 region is CASSLGQGRYGYTF. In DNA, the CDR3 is TGTGCCAGCAGTTTAGGACAGGGGCGCTATGGCTACACCTTC.

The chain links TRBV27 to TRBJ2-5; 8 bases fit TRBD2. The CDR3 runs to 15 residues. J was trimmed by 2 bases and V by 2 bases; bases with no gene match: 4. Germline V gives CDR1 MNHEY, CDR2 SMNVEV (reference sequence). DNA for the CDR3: TGTGCCAGCAGTTTACTGGGACTAGAACAAGAGACCCAGTACTTC. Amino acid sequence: CASSLLGLEQETQYF.

CDR3 nucleotides: TGTGCCAGCAGCGGCGGGACAGGGTGGGAGCAGTACTTC. Its translation is CASSGGTGWEQYF. The genes are TRBV9 and TRBJ2-7; TRBD1 matches 9 bases. V was clipped by 3 bases and J by 7 bases; unmatched bases: 5. CDR1 is SGDLS, CDR2 YYNGEE, per germline. This CDR3 spans 13 amino acids.

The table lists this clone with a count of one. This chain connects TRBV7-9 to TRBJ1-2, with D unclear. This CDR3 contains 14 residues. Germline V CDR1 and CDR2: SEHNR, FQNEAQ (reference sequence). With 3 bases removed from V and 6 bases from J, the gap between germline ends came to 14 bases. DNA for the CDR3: TGTGCCAGCAGCTTGCGCGGTTTGGAGGATGGCTACACCTTC. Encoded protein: CASSLRGLEDGYTF. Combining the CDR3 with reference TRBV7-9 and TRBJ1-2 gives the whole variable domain DTGVSQNPRHKITKRGQNVTFRCDPISEHNRLYWYRQTLGQGPEFLTYFQNEAQLEKSRLLSDRFSAERPKGSFSTLEIQRTEQGDSAMYLCASSLRGLEDGYTFGSGTRLTVV.

Here the CDR3 DNA reads TGTGCCAGCTCGCCCCGCAAGGGGGACAGGGGGAACTATGGCTACACCTTC. Its protein product is CASSPRKGDRGNYGYTF. The rearrangement links TRBV18 to TRBJ1-2; 11 bases line up with TRBD1. The CDR3 sequence is 17 residues long. V trimming: 6 bases; J trimming: 2 bases; junction bases outside the gene matches: 11. From germline, CDR1 is KGHSH and CDR2 LQKENI.

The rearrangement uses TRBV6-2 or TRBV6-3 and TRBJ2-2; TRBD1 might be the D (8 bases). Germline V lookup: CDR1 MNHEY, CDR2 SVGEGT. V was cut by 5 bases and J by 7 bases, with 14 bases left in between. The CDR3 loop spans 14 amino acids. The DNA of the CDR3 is TGTGCCAGCAGTCGCACAGGGGGGGACGGGGAGCTGTTTTTT. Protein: CASSRTGGDGELFF.

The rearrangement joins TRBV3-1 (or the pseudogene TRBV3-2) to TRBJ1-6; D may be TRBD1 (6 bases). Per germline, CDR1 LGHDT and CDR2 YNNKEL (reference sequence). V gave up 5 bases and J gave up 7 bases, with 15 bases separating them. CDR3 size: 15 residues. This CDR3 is CASSETGTRNSPLHF. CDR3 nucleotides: TGTGCCAGCAGCGAAACCGGGACACGAAATTCACCCCTCCACTTT.

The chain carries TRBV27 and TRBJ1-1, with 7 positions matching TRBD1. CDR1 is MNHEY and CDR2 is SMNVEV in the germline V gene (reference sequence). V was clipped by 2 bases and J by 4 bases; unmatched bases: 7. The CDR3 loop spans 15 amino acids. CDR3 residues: CASSLLTGVGTEAFF. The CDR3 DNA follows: TGTGCCAGCAGTTTACTTACAGGGGTTGGCACTGAAGCTTTCTTT.

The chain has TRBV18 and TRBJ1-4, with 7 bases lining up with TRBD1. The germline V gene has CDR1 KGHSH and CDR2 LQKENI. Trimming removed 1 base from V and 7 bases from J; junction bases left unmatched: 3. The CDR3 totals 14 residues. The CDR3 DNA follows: TGTGCCAGCTCACCACAGGGGGCGAGTGAAAAACTGTTTTTT. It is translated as CASSPQGASEKLFF.

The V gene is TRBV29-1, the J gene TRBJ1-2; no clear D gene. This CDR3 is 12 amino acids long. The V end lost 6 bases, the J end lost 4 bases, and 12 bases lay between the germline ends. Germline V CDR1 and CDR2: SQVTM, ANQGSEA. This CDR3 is CSVDTVFYGYTF. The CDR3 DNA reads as TGCAGCGTGGATACAGTCTTCTATGGCTACACCTTC.

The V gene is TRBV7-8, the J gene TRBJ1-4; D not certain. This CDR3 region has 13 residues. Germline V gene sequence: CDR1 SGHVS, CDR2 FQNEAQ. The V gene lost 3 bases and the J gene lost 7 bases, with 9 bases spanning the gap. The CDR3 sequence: CASSFSLSEKLFF. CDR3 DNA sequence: TGTGCCAGCAGCTTTTCCCTCTCTGAAAAACTGTTTTTT. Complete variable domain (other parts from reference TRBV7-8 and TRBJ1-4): GAGVSQSPRYKVAKRGQDVALRCDPISGHVSLFWYQQALGQGPEFLTYFQNEAQLDKSGLPSDRFFAERPEGSVSTLKIQRTQQEDSAVYLCASSFSLSEKLFFGSGTQLSVL.

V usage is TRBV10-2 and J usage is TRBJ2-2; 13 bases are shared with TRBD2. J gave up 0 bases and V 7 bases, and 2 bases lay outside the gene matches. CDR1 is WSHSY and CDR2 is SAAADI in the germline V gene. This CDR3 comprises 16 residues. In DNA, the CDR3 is TGCGCCAGCACAACTAGCGGGAGGGCGAACACCGGGGAGCTGTTTTTT. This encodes CASTTSGRANTGELFF.

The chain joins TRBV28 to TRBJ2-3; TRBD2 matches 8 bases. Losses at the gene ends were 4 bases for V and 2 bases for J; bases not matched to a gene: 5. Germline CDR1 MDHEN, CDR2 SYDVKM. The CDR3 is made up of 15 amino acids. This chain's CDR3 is CASSWRGDITDTQYF. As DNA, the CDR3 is TGTGCCAGCAGTTGGCGGGGGGACATCACAGATACGCAGTATTTT.

CDR3 DNA sequence: TGTGCCAGCAGCCTGGGACAGGGGTGGGCCTACGAGCAGTACTTC. Its translation: CASSLGQGWAYEQYF. The V and J genes are TRBV6-5 and TRBJ2-7; 10 bases match TRBD1. Trimming took 6 bases from V and 2 from J; bases not matched to a gene: 7. The CDR3 runs to 15 residues. The germline gives CDR1 MNHEY, CDR2 SVGAGI.

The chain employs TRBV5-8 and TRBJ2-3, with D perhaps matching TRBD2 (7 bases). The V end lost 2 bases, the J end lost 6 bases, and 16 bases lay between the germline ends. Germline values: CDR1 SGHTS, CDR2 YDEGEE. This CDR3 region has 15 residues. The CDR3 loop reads CASSLEGGPWDTQYF. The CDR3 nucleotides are TGTGCCAGCAGCTTAGAGGGGGGGCCGTGGGATACGCAGTATTTT.

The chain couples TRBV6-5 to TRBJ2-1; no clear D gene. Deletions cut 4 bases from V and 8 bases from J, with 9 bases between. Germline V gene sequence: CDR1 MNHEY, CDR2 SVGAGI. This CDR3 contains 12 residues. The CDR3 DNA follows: TGTGCCAGCAGTTCCCTGGGCGATGAGCAGTTCTTC. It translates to CASSSLGDEQFF.